This paragraph reports one TCR beta chain. Its matching antigen is unknown. One base away lies a much larger clone, so this may be a sequencing read error. Libraries for TCR beta were made by quantitative 5'-RACE with molecular barcodes. TCRdb ran MiXCR on the 5' RACE reads and lists one entry per CDR3 protein. The data contain about 150,000 distinct CDR3 sequences, 30% to 35% of them seen just once; the ten biggest clones take up over 5.5%. The sample is drawn from a study of CD8 T cells in ankylosing spondylitis. The length of the CDR3 is 12 residues. Germline V CDR1 and CDR2: MNHEY, SVGEGT. Findings of the study overall: Researchers reportedly found disease-linked clones significantly enriched in matched ankylosing spondylitis synovial fluid. Previous work reported some of these motif variants in the synovial fluid and blood of reactive arthritis.

Source material: synovial fluid, either unsorted or a sorted T cell fraction (not recorded which). The receptor's source is a male donor with ankylosing spondylitis. This chain joins TRBV6-2 or TRBV6-3 and TRBJ2-5; D possibly uses TRBD1 or TRBD2 (5 bases each). The CDR3 reads CVSRHGGETQYF. Here the CDR3 DNA reads TGTGTCAGCAGACATGGGGGAGAGACCCAGTACTTC.